This TCR beta chain originates from a study of blood T cell repertoires in COVID-19. In the study overall: Samples of COVID-19 (acute and convalescent) were obtained from the United States, Italy and Spain. T cells, B-cell-depleted T cells, or PBMCs supplied cDNA or gDNA.

The repertoire was sequenced with immunoSEQ multiplex PCR; TCRdb's copy has only in-frame clones and lacks some. The sample holds roughly 60,000 clones; 65% to 85% are singletons and the top ten take roughly a tenth. The CDR3 covers 14 residues. Looked up from germline, CDR1 is SGHKS and CDR2 is YYEKEE (reference sequence). V trimming: 4 bases; J trimming: 3 bases; junction bases outside the gene matches: 4. Followed over time, Seattle patients had been enrolled while infection was active. This receptor was taken from an elderly man with COVID-19, enrolled during active disease. The rearrangement uses TRBV5-5 and TRBJ1-1; 9 bases match TRBD1. The sequencing input was peripheral blood. The CDR3 DNA is TGTGCCAGCAGCGCCTGGACAGGGGACACTGAAGCTTTCTTT. This codes for CASSAWTGDTEAFF.